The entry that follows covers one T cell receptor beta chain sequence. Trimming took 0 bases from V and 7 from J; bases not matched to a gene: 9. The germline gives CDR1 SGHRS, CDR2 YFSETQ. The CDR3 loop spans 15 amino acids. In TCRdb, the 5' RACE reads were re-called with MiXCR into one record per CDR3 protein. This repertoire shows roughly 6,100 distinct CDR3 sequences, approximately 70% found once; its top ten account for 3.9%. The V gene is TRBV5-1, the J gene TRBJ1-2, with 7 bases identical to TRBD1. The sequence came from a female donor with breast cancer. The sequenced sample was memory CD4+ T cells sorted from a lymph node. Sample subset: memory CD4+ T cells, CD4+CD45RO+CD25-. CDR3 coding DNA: TGCGCCAGCAGCTTGGCAGGACAGGTTTCCACTGGCTACACCTTC. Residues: CASSLAGQVSTGYTF.